One and the same sample provided the 21 T cell receptor beta chains below, sequenced in a study of cytomegalovirus exposure and HLA in healthy donors. PCR used 60 Vbeta primers and 13 Jbeta primers. Clones were sequenced by immunoSEQ multiplex PCR, and TCRdb holds only the in-frame ones, with some missing. The sample shows fewer than 110,000 clones, 76% of them seen only once. The specimen sequenced was PBMCs. All receptors derive from a middle-aged man in good health and CMV-seronegative.

V and J are TRBV7-9 and TRBJ1-1; 8 bases are shared with TRBD1. This CDR3 has 15 residues. The ends lost 1 base at V and 7 bases at J; junction bases unmatched: 8. Germline lookup yields CDR1 SEHNR and CDR2 FQNEAQ (reference sequence). CDR3 loop: CASSLGFQGADEAFF. The CDR3 DNA reads TGTGCCAGCAGCTTAGGATTCCAGGGGGCGGATGAAGCTTTCTTT.

This clone turned up a few times. The rearrangement links TRBV19 to TRBJ2-5; TRBD1 matches 8 bases. CDR1 and CDR2 from the germline V gene are LNHDA and SQIVND (reference sequence). This CDR3 comprises 15 residues. Unmatched junction bases numbered 7, after V lost 2 bases and J lost 5 bases. Written as DNA, the CDR3 is TGTGCCAGTAGTATATATCAGGGGGCAAGGGAGACCCAGTACTTC. Translation gives CASSIYQGARETQYF. Full variable domain (outside the CDR3, taken from reference TRBV19 and TRBJ2-5): DGGITQSPKYLFRKEGQNVTLSCEQNLNHDAMYWYRQDPGQGLRLIYYSQIVNDFQKGDIAEGYSVSREKKESFPLTVTSAQKNPTAFYLCASSIYQGARETQYFGPGTRLLVL.

This sequence joins TRBV28 and TRBJ2-4, with 10 bases that match TRBD2. Germline-derived CDR1 and CDR2 are MDHEN and SYDVKM. V shed 6 bases, J shed 5 bases, and the junction held 4 bases outside the gene matches. The CDR3 loop spans 14 amino acids. The CDR3: CASRPLAGENIQYF. The DNA for the CDR3 is TGTGCCAGCAGGCCTCTAGCGGGGGAAAACATTCAGTACTTC.

With respect to this clone: Other DNA sequences in the same sample also yield this CDR3. The J gene is TRBJ1-1, the V gene TRBV6-5; D possibly corresponds to TRBD1 (6 bases). The germline V gene has CDR1 MNHEY and CDR2 SVGAGI. Trimming pared 2 bases from V and 5 bases from J, leaving 9 bases between. The CDR3 spans 13 residues. The CDR3 reads CASSYTRGTEAFF. For the CDR3, the DNA is TGTGCCAGCAGTTACACCAGGGGAACTGAAGCTTTCTTT.

The rearrangement uses TRBV7-9 and TRBJ2-1; 15 bases are a match to TRBD2. The V gene's germline CDR1 is SEHNR and CDR2 FQNEAQ (reference sequence). This CDR3 has 18 amino acids. V was pared by 6 bases and J by 0 bases, with 6 bases of the junction left unmatched. The DNA for the CDR3 is TGTGCCAGCAGGGCAGGACTAGCGGGGGGGGACTCCTACAATGAGCAGTTCTTC. It specifies CASRAGLAGGDSYNEQFF.

The V gene is TRBV7-2, the J gene TRBJ1-6, with TRBD1 as a possible D gene (6 bases). V was shortened by 7 bases and J by 7 bases, with 17 bases between the two germline ends. Germline V gives CDR1 SGHTA, CDR2 FQGNSA. The CDR3 consists of 15 residues. The CDR3 region is CASTVIRGANSPLHF. CDR3 nucleotides: TGTGCCAGCACCGTTATACGGGGGGCGAATTCACCCCTCCACTTT.

This clone was observed a few times. The gene calls are TRBV5-6 and TRBJ1-4; D possibly corresponds to TRBD1 (5 bases). CDR3 length: 18 amino acids. With 4 bases removed from V and 5 bases from J, the gap between germline ends came to 24 bases. Per the germline V gene, CDR1 is SGHDT and CDR2 is YYEEEE. In DNA form, the CDR3 reads TGTGCCAGCAGCATTGGCTATCAGGGTAGAGGCCTCAATGAAAAACTGTTTTTT. It encodes CASSIGYQGRGLNEKLFF.

The rearrangement uses TRBV30 and TRBJ1-1; tentatively, D is TRBD1 (6 bases). This CDR3 spans 13 amino acids. V dropped 4 bases and J dropped 7 bases, with 16 bases sitting between them. Looked up from germline, CDR1 is GTSNPN and CDR2 is SVGIG (reference sequence). CDR3 amino acids: CAWKQGFDNEAFF. CDR3 sequence (DNA): TGTGCCTGGAAACAGGGTTTTGATAATGAAGCTTTCTTT.

A remark on this clone: The same CDR3 can be traced to other DNA sequences in this sample. The chain carries TRBV7-9 and TRBJ1-6, with TRBD1 identical over 9 bases. Germline V gene data show CDR1 as SEHNR and CDR2 as FQNEAQ (reference sequence). This CDR3 is 14 amino acids long. With 5 bases clipped from V and 7 bases from J, the junction kept 3 bases outside the gene matches. The CDR3 sequence: CASSDRGSNSPLHF. The DNA for the CDR3 is TGTGCCAGCAGCGACAGGGGGTCAAATTCACCCCTCCACTTT. Supplemented by reference TRBV7-9 and TRBJ1-6, the full variable domain reads DTGVSQNPRHKITKRGQNVTFRCDPISEHNRLYWYRQTLGQGPEFLTYFQNEAQLEKSRLLSDRFSAERPKGSFSTLEIQRTEQGDSAMYLCASSDRGSNSPLHFGNGTRLTVT.

CDR3 region: CASSRDEKLFF. The CDR3 region has the DNA TGTGCCAGTAGCAGGGATGAAAAACTGTTTTTT. The J gene is TRBJ1-4, the V gene TRBV19, with a possible D match to TRBD1 (5 bases). The CDR3 covers 11 residues. Germline CDR1 and CDR2: LNHDA and SQIVND (reference sequence). Trimming took off 6 bases at V and 6 bases at J, with 5 bases between the two ends.

The chain joins TRBV12-5 to TRBJ2-1; D call uncertain. The germline CDR1 and CDR2 sequences are LGHNT and FRNRAP. This CDR3 contains 12 residues. V gave up 2 bases and J gave up 8 bases, with 7 bases separating them. The chain's CDR3 is CASGLPLDEQFF. The CDR3 DNA is TGTGCTAGTGGTTTGCCACTGGATGAGCAGTTCTTC.

This clone was observed a few times. V is TRBV5-1 and J is TRBJ2-5; TRBD2 aligns across 11 bases. V was pared by 6 bases and J by 5 bases, with 12 bases of the junction left unmatched. The CDR3 totals 16 residues. CDR1 and CDR2 (germline): SGHRS, YFSETQ. CDR3 DNA sequence: TGCGCCAGCACATCCACTCTAGCGGGGGGCAAGGAGACCCAGTACTTC. Residues: CASTSTLAGGKETQYF.

The V call is TRBV7-8, the J call TRBJ1-5; weak D call: TRBD1 (5 bases). The V end was cut by 3 bases, the J end by 8 bases, with 17 bases between. Per the germline V gene, CDR1 is SGHVS and CDR2 is FQNEAQ. The CDR3 extends over 15 amino acids. The CDR3 DNA reads as TGTGCCAGCAGCTTCCGTGGACACCTCAGGGAGCCCCAGCATTTT. Amino acids: CASSFRGHLREPQHF.

Here the CDR3 reads CASNTGGTEAFF. The CDR3 DNA sequence: TGTGCCAGCAACACAGGGGGCACTGAAGCTTTCTTT. The V gene is TRBV7-9, the J gene TRBJ1-1; 8 bases agree with TRBD1. CDR1 and CDR2 from the germline V gene are SEHNR and FQNEAQ (reference sequence). This CDR3 has 12 residues. The junction had 2 bases not matched to a gene; V was cut back by 7 bases and J by 4 bases.

The gene calls are TRBV6-6 and TRBJ1-3; TRBD1 aligns across 8 bases. Germline assignment: CDR1 MNHNY and CDR2 SVGAGI (reference sequence). The CDR3 contains 15 residues. Trimming at V came to 6 bases and at J to 4 bases, leaving 8 bases not matched to a gene. CDR3 loop: CASRAAGQGGNTIYF. The CDR3 nucleotides read TGTGCCAGCAGGGCCGCTGGACAGGGAGGAAACACCATATATTTT.

Here the CDR3 reads CASSTTRSGANVLTF. In DNA, the CDR3 is TGTGCCAGCAGTACTACACGCTCTGGGGCCAACGTCCTGACTTTC. The rearrangement uses TRBV28 and TRBJ2-6; no clear D gene. Germline V CDR1 and CDR2: MDHEN, SYDVKM. CDR3 length: 15 residues. With 5 bases removed from V and 0 bases from J, the gap between germline ends came to 8 bases.

The genes are TRBV27 and TRBJ2-1; 13 bases fit TRBD2. Trimming at V came to 2 bases and at J to 0 bases, leaving 4 bases not matched to a gene. The CDR3 loop spans 18 amino acids. Germline values: CDR1 MNHEY, CDR2 SMNVEV (reference sequence). The CDR3 is CASSLGLAGASSYNEQFF. Here the CDR3 DNA reads TGTGCCAGCAGTTTAGGACTAGCGGGGGCCTCCTCCTACAATGAGCAGTTCTTC.

The table lists this clone with a count of one. V is TRBV5-1 and J is TRBJ2-4, with D tentatively TRBD1 (5 bases). Between the trimmed V and J ends, which lost 5 bases and 9 bases, there was a span of 9 bases. The germline gives CDR1 SGHRS, CDR2 YFSETQ. The CDR3 has 11 amino acids. CDR3 sequence: CASRDTGIQYF. CDR3 in DNA: TGCGCCAGCAGGGACACTGGCATTCAGTACTTC.

A single count supports this clone. The rearrangement links TRBV6-5 to TRBJ2-3; 11 nucleotides match TRBD2. The ends lost 4 bases at V and 0 bases at J; junction bases unmatched: 3. From germline, CDR1 is MNHEY and CDR2 SVGAGI. The CDR3 spans 16 residues. The CDR3 DNA reads as TGTGCCAGCAGTTCACTAGCGGGGGCGAGCACAGATACGCAGTATTTT. Its translation: CASSSLAGASTDTQYF.

This clone was seen just once. The CDR3 nucleotides read TGTGCCAGCAGTTCCCGACAGGGGGGAGGTCAGCCCCAGCATTTT. It codes for CASSSRQGGGQPQHF. The chain recombines TRBV27 with TRBJ1-5, with 9 bases identical to TRBD1. The germline V gene encodes CDR1 MNHEY and CDR2 SMNVEV (reference sequence). This CDR3 has 15 amino acids. J was trimmed by 6 bases and V by 4 bases; bases with no gene match: 7.

The chain recombines TRBV6-1 with TRBJ1-2, with a possible D match to TRBD1 (6 bases). Per the germline V gene, CDR1 is MNHNS and CDR2 is SASEGT. The germline V and J ends were trimmed by 6 bases and 2 bases, with 13 bases remaining between them. The CDR3 length is 14 residues. CDR3 protein: CASRDDRRNYGYTF. Written as DNA, the CDR3 is TGTGCCAGCAGAGACGACAGGCGCAACTATGGCTACACCTTC.